A single T cell receptor (beta chain) is shown here with its context. The data are from a study of blood T cell repertoires in COVID-19. Study-wide context: There were acute and convalescent COVID-19 samples, and they came from the United States, Italy and Spain. Sample material is recorded as cDNA or gDNA derived from T cells, B-cell-depleted T cells, or PBMCs.

The CDR3 is 13 residues long. Germline V gene data show CDR1 as MRHNA and CDR2 as SNTAGT. Trimming pared 4 bases from V and 4 bases from J, leaving 10 bases between. Per the original methods: Amplification from reference gene primers served as the basis for estimated nucleated cell counts. The data were produced by immunoSEQ multiplex PCR, yet TCRdb's version contains in-frame clones alone and is incomplete. D and trimming were read from the DNA, whereas the V and J calls and clone size are those reported in that table. There are 45,000 to 55,000 clones in the sample; 87% occur only once, and over 7.5% lies in the top ten.

Sequencing was done on a sample of peripheral blood. This chain uses TRBV6-4 with TRBJ1-1, with D unclear. The clonotype comes from a man aged 50-59 years with active COVID-19. The DNA of the CDR3 is TGTGCCAGCAGTGGAGAACGGGGCACTGAAGCTTTCTTT. Encoded protein: CASSGERGTEAFF.